This record looks at one T cell receptor beta chain sequence and its context. These data are taken from a study of T cell clones after liver transplantation. Study information: Liver transplant recipients had immunosuppression withdrawal attempted within 2 years. TCRbeta sequencing after a pre-transplant mixed lymphocyte reaction identified graft-donor-reactive clones, later tracked in post-transplant blood.

Profiled with immunoSEQ multiplex PCR; TCRdb holds only in-frame clones, not every one. The table lists under 55,000 clones, less than 90% of them singletons. This TCR was sampled from a human patient who received a liver transplant. Among the T cells, some may be from the graft donor. Material: CD8+ T cells from blood, obtained 12 months after liver transplant.

CDR3: CASSPHNNRNEKLFF. The CDR3 DNA is TGTGCCAGCAGTCCCCACAATAACCGGAATGAAAAACTGTTTTTT. The chain uses TRBV27 and TRBJ1-4; D is ambiguous. This CDR3 contains 15 residues. Germline CDR1 reads MNHEY; CDR2 reads SMNVEV (reference sequence). V lost 5 bases, J lost 5 bases, and 15 bases lay in between.